The rows below give T cell receptor beta chains drawn from one sample of a study of T cell changes during pregnancy in multiple sclerosis. Data came from immunoSEQ multiplex PCR; TCRdb stores just in-frame clones and leaves some out. The table includes approximately 85,000 clones, just over 90% detected once. Here the sequenced sample was peripheral blood, taken in the first trimester of pregnancy. All receptors come from a female donor with multiple sclerosis, enrolled in a pregnancy study. The CDR3 runs from the conserved cysteine through the conserved F or W. A D gene is named only where the DNA matches it firmly. Only part of the rows carry a size: once, few, many, or a class if the clone is expanded.

D gene: -
CDR3 length: 14
V gene: TRBV7-3
J gene: TRBJ1-1
clone size: few
CDR3 DNA: TGTGCCAGCAGCCCCACAGGGCTTAACACTGAAGCTTTCTTT
CDR3 protein: CASSPTGLNTEAFF

D gene: -
CDR3 length: 14
V gene: TRBV6-1
J gene: TRBJ1-1
clone size: -
CDR3 DNA: TGTGCCAGCACCTCGAGACACGGGAACACTGAAGCTTTCTTT
CDR3 protein: CASTSRHGNTEAFF

D gene: TRBD2
CDR3 length: 17
V gene: TRBV5-1
J gene: TRBJ2-3
clone size: -
CDR3 DNA: TGCGCCAGCAGCTCCGGACTAGCGGGGGGGGCTTCAGATACGCAGTATTTT
CDR3 protein: CASSSGLAGGASDTQYF

D gene: -
CDR3 length: 13
V gene: TRBV27
J gene: TRBJ1-2
clone size: -
CDR3 DNA: TGTGCCAGCAGTCCACAGGCAAACTATGGCTACACCTTC
CDR3 protein: CASSPQANYGYTF

D gene: -
CDR3 length: 13
V gene: TRBV4-3
J gene: TRBJ2-7
clone size: -
CDR3 DNA: TGCGCCAGCAGCCAAGACAGGGTGGACGAGCAGTACTTC
CDR3 protein: CASSQDRVDEQYF

D gene: -
CDR3 length: 12
V gene: TRBV19
J gene: TRBJ2-7
clone size: -
CDR3 DNA: TGTGCCCCCCCTGGGAGATCCTACGAGCAGTACTTC
CDR3 protein: CAPPGRSYEQYF

D gene: TRBD1
CDR3 length: 12
V gene: TRBV5-1
J gene: TRBJ1-2
clone size: once
CDR3 DNA: TGCGCCAGCAGCTCGGACAGGAACGGCTACACCTTC
CDR3 protein: CASSSDRNGYTF

D gene: TRBD1
CDR3 length: 16
V gene: TRBV6-5
J gene: TRBJ2-7
clone size: -
CDR3 DNA: TGTGCCAGCAGTTACTCTGGGACAGGGCCTCCCAAGGAGCAGTACTTC
CDR3 protein: CASSYSGTGPPKEQYF

D gene: -
CDR3 length: 17
V gene: TRBV11-3
J gene: TRBJ2-2
clone size: -
CDR3 DNA: TGTGCCAGCAGCTTAATTTCGGGAAAAGCGAACACCGGGGAGCTGTTTTTT
CDR3 protein: CASSLISGKANTGELFF

D gene: TRBD1
CDR3 length: 16
V gene: TRBV27
J gene: TRBJ2-7
clone size: -
CDR3 DNA: TGTGCCAGCAGTATACGAGGAGGGACAGGAGTCTACGAGCAGTACTTC
CDR3 protein: CASSIRGGTGVYEQYF

D gene: -
CDR3 length: 14
V gene: TRBV6-5
J gene: TRBJ1-1
clone size: -
CDR3 DNA: TGTGCCAGCAGTACAGGGCTTTCGAACACTGAAGCTTTCTTT
CDR3 protein: CASSTGLSNTEAFF

D gene: TRBD1
CDR3 length: 15
V gene: TRBV19
J gene: TRBJ2-2
clone size: -
CDR3 DNA: TGTGCCAGTAGAGACAGGGGGCAGGTCACCGGGGAGCTGTTTTTT
CDR3 protein: CASRDRGQVTGELFF

D gene: TRBD1
CDR3 length: 16
V gene: TRBV5-5
J gene: TRBJ1-1
clone size: -
CDR3 DNA: TGTGCCAGCAGTATACCGGGACAGGGGGGGAACACTGAAGCTTTCTTT
CDR3 protein: CASSIPGQGGNTEAFF

D gene: -
CDR3 length: 12
V gene: TRBV27
J gene: TRBJ2-7
clone size: -
CDR3 DNA: TGTGCCAGCAGTCCATCCGGGAACGAGCAGTACTTC
CDR3 protein: CASSPSGNEQYF

D gene: TRBD1
CDR3 length: 15
V gene: TRBV14
J gene: TRBJ1-1
clone size: -
CDR3 DNA: TGTGCCAGCAGCTCCAACAGGGGGCAGAACACTGAAGCTTTCTTT
CDR3 protein: CASSSNRGQNTEAFF

D gene: TRBD2
CDR3 length: 18
V gene: TRBV19
J gene: TRBJ2-1
clone size: -
CDR3 DNA: TGTGCCAGTAGCGGGGGGAGGAGTACCGGGAGCTCCTACAATGAGCAGTTCTTC
CDR3 protein: CASSGGRSTGSSYNEQFF

D gene: TRBD2
CDR3 length: 15
V gene: TRBV2
J gene: TRBJ2-5
clone size: -
CDR3 DNA: TGTGCCAGCAGGGCTTCCGGGGGGTGGGGAGAGACCCAGTACTTC
CDR3 protein: CASRASGGWGETQYF

D gene: TRBD2
CDR3 length: 16
V gene: TRBV5-4
J gene: TRBJ2-3
clone size: -
CDR3 DNA: TGTGCCAGCAGCGAGATAGCGGGGGGGATCACAGATACGCAGTATTTT
CDR3 protein: CASSEIAGGITDTQYF

D gene: TRBD1
CDR3 length: 13
V gene: TRBV5-4
J gene: TRBJ1-2
clone size: few
CDR3 DNA: TGTGCCAGCAATCCGGGACAGGGCTTTGGCTACACCTTC
CDR3 protein: CASNPGQGFGYTF

D gene: TRBD1
CDR3 length: 17
V gene: TRBV27
J gene: TRBJ2-7
clone size: -
CDR3 DNA: TGTGCCAGCAGTTACCGGTTGGGACAGGGGAACGCCTACGAGCAGTACTTC
CDR3 protein: CASSYRLGQGNAYEQYF

D gene: TRBD1
CDR3 length: 15
V gene: TRBV7-8
J gene: TRBJ2-7
clone size: -
CDR3 DNA: TGTGCCAGCAGCTTCCTGACAGGGGAGGCTTACGAGCAGTACTTC
CDR3 protein: CASSFLTGEAYEQYF

D gene: -
CDR3 length: 14
V gene: TRBV5-4
J gene: TRBJ2-7
clone size: -
CDR3 DNA: TGTGCCAGCAGCCCTCGGGGGAGTTCCTACGAGCAGTACTTC
CDR3 protein: CASSPRGSSYEQYF

D gene: -
CDR3 length: 14
V gene: TRBV6-4
J gene: TRBJ1-5
clone size: -
CDR3 DNA: TGTGCCAGCAGTCAACAGGGCGGCAATCAGCCCCAGCATTTT
CDR3 protein: CASSQQGGNQPQHF

D gene: TRBD1
CDR3 length: 16
V gene: TRBV6-6
J gene: TRBJ2-7
clone size: -
CDR3 DNA: TGTGCCAGCAGAACAACCTTGGGGACAGGGGTCTACGAGCAGTACTTC
CDR3 protein: CASRTTLGTGVYEQYF

D gene: TRBD1
CDR3 length: 14
V gene: TRBV5-4
J gene: TRBJ2-7
clone size: -
CDR3 DNA: TGTGCCAGCAGCCCTCGGGACAGAAGCTACGAGCAGTACTTC
CDR3 protein: CASSPRDRSYEQYF

D gene: TRBD2
CDR3 length: 13
V gene: TRBV6-5
J gene: TRBJ2-7
clone size: -
CDR3 DNA: TGTGCCAGCAGTTACTCCAGCGGGAACGAGCAGTACTTC
CDR3 protein: CASSYSSGNEQYF

D gene: TRBD2
CDR3 length: 14
V gene: TRBV30
J gene: TRBJ2-1
clone size: -
CDR3 DNA: TGTGCCTGGAGTATGGTAGCGGGGACCAATGAGCAGTTCTTC
CDR3 protein: CAWSMVAGTNEQFF

D gene: -
CDR3 length: 16
V gene: TRBV5-1
J gene: TRBJ2-7
clone size: -
CDR3 DNA: TGCGCCAGCAGCTTGGAAGCCAGCCCCCGGGGCTACGAGCAGTACTTC
CDR3 protein: CASSLEASPRGYEQYF

D gene: TRBD1
CDR3 length: 15
V gene: TRBV10-3
J gene: TRBJ2-5
clone size: -
CDR3 DNA: TGTGCCATCAGTGAGCCGACAGGGGGACTTGAGACCCAGTACTTC
CDR3 protein: CAISEPTGGLETQYF

D gene: -
CDR3 length: 13
V gene: TRBV18
J gene: TRBJ2-7
clone size: -
CDR3 DNA: TGTGCCAGCTCACCATTACTCTACTACGAGCAGTACTTC
CDR3 protein: CASSPLLYYEQYF

D gene: TRBD2
CDR3 length: 14
V gene: TRBV18
J gene: TRBJ2-7
clone size: -
CDR3 DNA: TGTGCCAGCTCAGCCGGGACTAGCGGGAGTGAACAGTACTTC
CDR3 protein: CASSAGTSGSEQYF

D gene: TRBD1
CDR3 length: 15
V gene: TRBV5-1
J gene: TRBJ1-2
clone size: -
CDR3 DNA: TGCGCCAGCAGCTTGGCCGGTGGACAGGACTATGGCTACACCTTC
CDR3 protein: CASSLAGGQDYGYTF

D gene: -
CDR3 length: 14
V gene: TRBV12-5
J gene: TRBJ2-3
clone size: -
CDR3 DNA: TGTGCTAGTGGTTTGGTCCTCGTGCGAGATACGCAGTATTTT
CDR3 protein: CASGLVLVRDTQYF

D gene: TRBD2
CDR3 length: 18
V gene: TRBV11-2
J gene: TRBJ2-3
clone size: -
CDR3 DNA: TGTGCCAGCAGCGCCAAAAGTATGGGACTAGCGGGAGCAGATACGCAGTATTTT
CDR3 protein: CASSAKSMGLAGADTQYF

D gene: -
CDR3 length: 13
V gene: TRBV5-1
J gene: TRBJ2-7
clone size: -
CDR3 DNA: TGCGCCAGCAGCCATGGGACATACCACGAGCAGTACTTC
CDR3 protein: CASSHGTYHEQYF

D gene: -
CDR3 length: 14
V gene: TRBV30
J gene: TRBJ2-1
clone size: -
CDR3 DNA: TGTGCCTGGAGTGTACTAGCAGACTACAATGAGCAGTTCTTC
CDR3 protein: CAWSVLADYNEQFF

D gene: -
CDR3 length: 18
V gene: TRBV19
J gene: TRBJ2-1
clone size: -
CDR3 DNA: TGTGCCAGTAGTATAGGGTCCTTAGTAGGGAGCTCCTACAATGAGCAGTTCTTC
CDR3 protein: CASSIGSLVGSSYNEQFF

D gene: TRBD1
CDR3 length: 14
V gene: TRBV19
J gene: TRBJ1-1
clone size: -
CDR3 DNA: TGTGCCAGTAGTCCGACAGGGTTATCTACTGAAGCTTTCTTT
CDR3 protein: CASSPTGLSTEAFF

D gene: -
CDR3 length: 14
V gene: TRBV15
J gene: TRBJ2-3
clone size: -
CDR3 DNA: TGTGCCACCAGCAACGGGGGATACACAGATACGCAGTATTTT
CDR3 protein: CATSNGGYTDTQYF

D gene: -
CDR3 length: 11
V gene: TRBV5-1
J gene: TRBJ2-5
clone size: once
CDR3 DNA: TGCGCCAGCCGAGGAGGCGAGACCCAGTACTTC
CDR3 protein: CASRGGETQYF

D gene: TRBD1
CDR3 length: 14
V gene: TRBV30
J gene: TRBJ1-1
clone size: -
CDR3 DNA: TGTGCCTGGACCCCGACAGGGCGGAACACTGAAGCTTTCTTT
CDR3 protein: CAWTPTGRNTEAFF

D gene: -
CDR3 length: 13
V gene: TRBV5-1
J gene: TRBJ2-7
clone size: -
CDR3 DNA: TGCGCCAGCAGCTTGGGGCCCCTTGCCGAGCAGTACTTC
CDR3 protein: CASSLGPLAEQYF

D gene: -
CDR3 length: 15
V gene: TRBV7-9
J gene: TRBJ2-3
clone size: -
CDR3 DNA: TGTGCCAGCAGCCTGGACGGGAGTTTCGCAGATACGCAGTATTTT
CDR3 protein: CASSLDGSFADTQYF